This is a list of T cell receptor beta chains from one sample in a study of control samples from healthy donors and cancer patients. Here immunoSEQ multiplex PCR was the method, and the copy in TCRdb shows in-frame clones only, minus some. The repertoire includes tens of thousands of clones, roughly nine tenths of them detected once, and 13% to 15% sits in the top ten. The specimen was blood. All receptors come from a woman aged 70-85 years in good health. CDR3s include the opening cysteine and the closing phenylalanine or tryptophan. The D gene is left open where the match is weak. Clone size appears in some rows only: once, few, many, or a class for an expanded clone.

cdr3_nt: TGTGCCACCAGCAGAGCTGGAGGGGGTAGGATGTCGAACACTGAAGCTTTCTTT
cdr3_aa: CATSRAGGGRMSNTEAFF
j_call: TRBJ1-1
v_call: TRBV15
clone_size: -
d_call: -

cdr3_nt: TGTGCCAGCAGCCATAGACTTGTCACCGGGGAGCTGTTTTTT
cdr3_aa: CASSHRLVTGELFF
j_call: TRBJ2-2
v_call: TRBV7-2
clone_size: -
d_call: -

cdr3_nt: TGCAGAGGGGGGGCGTCTGAAGCTTTCTTT
cdr3_aa: CRGGASEAFF
j_call: TRBJ1-1
v_call: TRBV20-1
clone_size: -
d_call: -

cdr3_nt: TGTGCCAGCAGCCGAGGACAGAACTATGGCTACACCTTC
cdr3_aa: CASSRGQNYGYTF
j_call: TRBJ1-2
v_call: TRBV7-8
clone_size: -
d_call: -

cdr3_nt: TGTGCCAGCAGCACCGCTTTGACAGGCCGCTACAATGAGCAGTTCTTC
cdr3_aa: CASSTALTGRYNEQFF
j_call: TRBJ2-1
v_call: TRBV9
clone_size: once
d_call: -

cdr3_nt: TGTGCCAGCAGCACCGCAGGACTAGCGGTAGACAATGAGCAGTTCTTC
cdr3_aa: CASSTAGLAVDNEQFF
j_call: TRBJ2-1
v_call: TRBV6-2/TRBV6-3
clone_size: -
d_call: TRBD2

cdr3_nt: TGTGCCAGCAGCTTAGGTGGGGGTACGTCCTACGAGCAGTACTTC
cdr3_aa: CASSLGGGTSYEQYF
j_call: TRBJ2-7
v_call: TRBV7-9
clone_size: once
d_call: -

cdr3_nt: TGTGCCAGCAGTTCTTTCCAGGGGGCTGAATCTGAAGCTTTCTTT
cdr3_aa: CASSSFQGAESEAFF
j_call: TRBJ1-1
v_call: TRBV28
clone_size: few
d_call: TRBD1

cdr3_nt: TGCAGCGTTGTCTGGCTAGCGGGGGGCAATGAGCAGTTCTTC
cdr3_aa: CSVVWLAGGNEQFF
j_call: TRBJ2-1
v_call: TRBV29-1
clone_size: -
d_call: TRBD2

cdr3_nt: TGTGCCAGCAGCCCCAGCATGGGCGCCTATGGCTACACCTTC
cdr3_aa: CASSPSMGAYGYTF
j_call: TRBJ1-2
v_call: TRBV7-2
clone_size: -
d_call: -

cdr3_nt: TGTGCCAGCAGCTTCTCGACAGAGAACACTGAAGCTTTCTTT
cdr3_aa: CASSFSTENTEAFF
j_call: TRBJ1-1
v_call: TRBV7-9
clone_size: -
d_call: -

cdr3_nt: TGTGCCAGCAGCTTAAACGGGGATGGTGATTCACCCCTCCACTTT
cdr3_aa: CASSLNGDGDSPLHF
j_call: TRBJ1-6
v_call: TRBV5-4
clone_size: -
d_call: -

cdr3_nt: TGTGCCAGCAGTGAACGGGCAGGGGCCCTGAACACTGAAGCTTTCTTT
cdr3_aa: CASSERAGALNTEAFF
j_call: TRBJ1-1
v_call: TRBV6-1
clone_size: -
d_call: -

cdr3_nt: TGTGCCTGGAGTCTGCCCCCCAGCTATAATTCACCCCTCCACTTT
cdr3_aa: CAWSLPPSYNSPLHF
j_call: TRBJ1-6
v_call: TRBV30
clone_size: -
d_call: -

cdr3_nt: TGTGCCAGCAGTTACGGGGCCCCGAACACTGAAGCTTTCTTT
cdr3_aa: CASSYGAPNTEAFF
j_call: TRBJ1-1
v_call: TRBV6-5
clone_size: -
d_call: -

cdr3_nt: TGCGCCAGCAGCCAACCGCCCGGGGCTAGCACAGATACGCAGTATTTT
cdr3_aa: CASSQPPGASTDTQYF
j_call: TRBJ2-3
v_call: TRBV4-1
clone_size: -
d_call: -

cdr3_nt: TGCAGTGCTATTGGGGGCGACGGCTACACCTTC
cdr3_aa: CSAIGGDGYTF
j_call: TRBJ1-2
v_call: TRBV20-1
clone_size: -
d_call: -

cdr3_nt: TGCGCGGTCCAGGAAAACTATGGCTACACCTTC
cdr3_aa: CAVQENYGYTF
j_call: TRBJ1-2
v_call: TRBV29-1
clone_size: -
d_call: -

cdr3_nt: TGTGCCAGCAGTCGACTGGGACAGCCCCAGCATTTT
cdr3_aa: CASSRLGQPQHF
j_call: TRBJ1-5
v_call: TRBV12-3/TRBV12-4
clone_size: -
d_call: -

cdr3_nt: TGTGCCAGCAGTTACGACGCCTATAATTCACCCCTCCACTTT
cdr3_aa: CASSYDAYNSPLHF
j_call: TRBJ1-6
v_call: TRBV6-5
clone_size: -
d_call: -

cdr3_nt: TGTGCCAGCAGCGCGACCGGTACATCTGGAAACACCATATATTTT
cdr3_aa: CASSATGTSGNTIYF
j_call: TRBJ1-3
v_call: TRBV6-5
clone_size: -
d_call: -

cdr3_nt: TGTGCCAGCAGTTTAGACGGTAAAGCTAACTATGGCTACACCTTC
cdr3_aa: CASSLDGKANYGYTF
j_call: TRBJ1-2
v_call: TRBV27
clone_size: -
d_call: -

cdr3_nt: TGTGCCAGCAGCTCTAGATCGAACACTGAAGCTTTCTTT
cdr3_aa: CASSSRSNTEAFF
j_call: TRBJ1-1
v_call: TRBV7-9
clone_size: -
d_call: -

cdr3_nt: TGTGCCAGCAGGGGACCCGTGGCTGCCTACGAGCAGTACTTC
cdr3_aa: CASRGPVAAYEQYF
j_call: TRBJ2-7
v_call: TRBV2
clone_size: -
d_call: -

cdr3_nt: TGTGCCAGCCCCGGTGAGGCCGTTGCTTTCTTT
cdr3_aa: CASPGEAVAFF
j_call: TRBJ1-1
v_call: TRBV19
clone_size: -
d_call: -

cdr3_nt: TGTGCCAGCAGCCCAATCCCATCCGGCAACTATGGCTACACCTTC
cdr3_aa: CASSPIPSGNYGYTF
j_call: TRBJ1-2
v_call: TRBV6-6
clone_size: -
d_call: -

cdr3_nt: TGTGCCAGCAGTTCCCGATTTAATTCACCCCTCCACTTT
cdr3_aa: CASSSRFNSPLHF
j_call: TRBJ1-6
v_call: TRBV12-3/TRBV12-4
clone_size: -
d_call: -

cdr3_nt: TGTGCCAGCAGTGACCTCGGTGTGGGGGGCTACACCTTC
cdr3_aa: CASSDLGVGGYTF
j_call: TRBJ1-2
v_call: TRBV6-4
clone_size: -
d_call: -

cdr3_nt: TGTGCCAGCAGTTTGACAGGGGGCGGGGAAGCTTTCTTT
cdr3_aa: CASSLTGGGEAFF
j_call: TRBJ1-1
v_call: TRBV7-9
clone_size: -
d_call: TRBD1

cdr3_nt: TGCGCCAGCAGCAAAGGACAGGGGGCTAGCACAGATACGCAGTATTTT
cdr3_aa: CASSKGQGASTDTQYF
j_call: TRBJ2-3
v_call: TRBV5-1
clone_size: -
d_call: TRBD1

cdr3_nt: TGCGCCAGCAGCTTGGCCCGGACAGATGGTGGGCTCGATGGCTACACCTTC
cdr3_aa: CASSLARTDGGLDGYTF
j_call: TRBJ1-2
v_call: TRBV5-1
clone_size: -
d_call: -

cdr3_nt: TGTGCCAGCAGTTACCAACGGCACTCCTACGAGCAGTACTTC
cdr3_aa: CASSYQRHSYEQYF
j_call: TRBJ2-7
v_call: TRBV6-5
clone_size: -
d_call: -

cdr3_nt: TGTGCCAGCAGGGACGTACGATGGGGAGATACGCAGTATTTT
cdr3_aa: CASRDVRWGDTQYF
j_call: TRBJ2-3
v_call: TRBV25-1
clone_size: -
d_call: -

cdr3_nt: TGTGCCAGCAGTATCACTAGCGGGAGAAACACCGGGGAGCTGTTTTTT
cdr3_aa: CASSITSGRNTGELFF
j_call: TRBJ2-2
v_call: TRBV2
clone_size: once
d_call: TRBD2

cdr3_nt: TGTGCCAGCAGCTTAGTGACCCAGAGAGATACGCAGTATTTT
cdr3_aa: CASSLVTQRDTQYF
j_call: TRBJ2-3
v_call: TRBV7-9
clone_size: -
d_call: -

cdr3_nt: TGTGCCAGCAGCTCCCTTGGGCGGTCGGGTGAGCAGTACTTC
cdr3_aa: CASSSLGRSGEQYF
j_call: TRBJ2-7
v_call: TRBV5-4
clone_size: -
d_call: -

cdr3_nt: TGTGCCAGCAGCTTGACAGGGGGCGAGAATCAGCCCCAGCATTTT
cdr3_aa: CASSLTGGENQPQHF
j_call: TRBJ1-5
v_call: TRBV7-2
clone_size: once
d_call: TRBD1

cdr3_nt: TGTGCCAGCAGTTCGGCCGGGACTTACTCCTACGAGCAGTACTTC
cdr3_aa: CASSSAGTYSYEQYF
j_call: TRBJ2-7
v_call: TRBV6-6
clone_size: -
d_call: -

cdr3_nt: TGCGCCAGCAGCCAAGATATCAGCGGGAGCTCCTACAATGAGCAGTTCTTC
cdr3_aa: CASSQDISGSSYNEQFF
j_call: TRBJ2-1
v_call: TRBV4-3
clone_size: -
d_call: TRBD2

cdr3_nt: TGTGCCAGCAGCCAAATCTTGAACACTGAAGCTTTCTTT
cdr3_aa: CASSQILNTEAFF
j_call: TRBJ1-1
v_call: TRBV3-1/TRBV3-2
clone_size: -
d_call: -

cdr3_nt: TGTGCCAGCAGCGTAGGAGGGTTAGTGAACACTGAAGCTTTCTTT
cdr3_aa: CASSVGGLVNTEAFF
j_call: TRBJ1-1
v_call: TRBV9
clone_size: -
d_call: -

cdr3_nt: TGTGCCAGCAGCTCCGGACACGGGATTTCACCCCTCCACTTT
cdr3_aa: CASSSGHGISPLHF
j_call: TRBJ1-6
v_call: TRBV7-9
clone_size: few
d_call: -

cdr3_nt: TGTGCCAGCAGTGGGCCATCCCGCCCAGATACGCAGTATTTT
cdr3_aa: CASSGPSRPDTQYF
j_call: TRBJ2-3
v_call: TRBV27
clone_size: -
d_call: -

cdr3_nt: TGCGCCAGCAGCTTGGGGGAGGAGGATTCTTATGGCTACACCTTC
cdr3_aa: CASSLGEEDSYGYTF
j_call: TRBJ1-2
v_call: TRBV5-1
clone_size: -
d_call: -

cdr3_nt: TGTGCCAGCAGCCAAGAAGGTAAACGGATTGGCTACACCTTC
cdr3_aa: CASSQEGKRIGYTF
j_call: TRBJ1-2
v_call: TRBV3-1/TRBV3-2
clone_size: -
d_call: -

cdr3_nt: TGTGCCAGTAATCCAAACAGGGTTGGTGGCTACACCTTC
cdr3_aa: CASNPNRVGGYTF
j_call: TRBJ1-2
v_call: TRBV19
clone_size: -
d_call: -

cdr3_nt: TGTGCCAGCAGCCAACCGGGAAATTCACCCCTCCACTTT
cdr3_aa: CASSQPGNSPLHF
j_call: TRBJ1-6
v_call: TRBV3-1/TRBV3-2
clone_size: -
d_call: -

cdr3_nt: TGCGCCAGCAGCTTGGAAACAGATACGCAGTATTTT
cdr3_aa: CASSLETDTQYF
j_call: TRBJ2-3
v_call: TRBV5-1
clone_size: -
d_call: -

cdr3_nt: TGTGCCAGCACCTTCGGGACCAACGGCTACACCTTC
cdr3_aa: CASTFGTNGYTF
j_call: TRBJ1-2
v_call: TRBV6-6
clone_size: -
d_call: -

cdr3_nt: TGTGCCAGCAGTGAAGCGCCGGGCCGAAACACCATATATTTT
cdr3_aa: CASSEAPGRNTIYF
j_call: TRBJ1-3
v_call: TRBV6-1
clone_size: -
d_call: -

cdr3_nt: TGTGCCAGCAGACTCAGACAGGGTCCCTCTGGAAACACCATATATTTT
cdr3_aa: CASRLRQGPSGNTIYF
j_call: TRBJ1-3
v_call: TRBV2
clone_size: -
d_call: TRBD1

cdr3_nt: TGTGCCAGCAGCTTAGTACAGGGGAGTGGGCAGCCCCAGCATTTT
cdr3_aa: CASSLVQGSGQPQHF
j_call: TRBJ1-5
v_call: TRBV7-2
clone_size: few
d_call: TRBD1

cdr3_nt: TGCGCCAGCAGCTTGGGGGACAGGCTTTTCAATGAGCAGTTCTTC
cdr3_aa: CASSLGDRLFNEQFF
j_call: TRBJ2-1
v_call: TRBV5-1
clone_size: -
d_call: TRBD1

cdr3_nt: TGTGCCAGCAGTAGAGGGCCGCAGACCTACAATGAGCAGTTCTTC
cdr3_aa: CASSRGPQTYNEQFF
j_call: TRBJ2-1
v_call: TRBV27
clone_size: few
d_call: -

cdr3_nt: TGTGCCAGCAGTGATACCCCGATTGGGGGGGCCAACTCTGGAAACACCATATATTTT
cdr3_aa: CASSDTPIGGANSGNTIYF
j_call: TRBJ1-3
v_call: TRBV6-1
clone_size: -
d_call: -

cdr3_nt: TGTGCCAGCAGTAAGTCGACTAATGAAAAACTGTTTTTT
cdr3_aa: CASSKSTNEKLFF
j_call: TRBJ1-4
v_call: TRBV9
clone_size: -
d_call: -

cdr3_nt: TGCGCCAGCAGCCAATCACCGGGGGGGGCTCCTGGCTACACCTTC
cdr3_aa: CASSQSPGGAPGYTF
j_call: TRBJ1-2
v_call: TRBV4-3
clone_size: -
d_call: -

cdr3_nt: TGTGCCAGCAGCTTATCTCTACAGGGCTACGAGCAGTACTTC
cdr3_aa: CASSLSLQGYEQYF
j_call: TRBJ2-7
v_call: TRBV7-2
clone_size: -
d_call: -

cdr3_nt: TGTGCCATCAGTGACACGGGGGCTCCGAACACCGGGGAGCTGTTTTTT
cdr3_aa: CAISDTGAPNTGELFF
j_call: TRBJ2-2
v_call: TRBV10-3
clone_size: few
d_call: -